These T cell receptor beta chains were read from a single sample in a study of blood T cells in healthy people across ages. TCRdb fed the 5' RACE reads into MiXCR, producing one record per CDR3 protein. The sample lists fewer than 1 million distinct CDR3 sequences, under 45% occurring once. Input material: blood. These receptors were taken from a man between 60 and 75 years old in good health. Each CDR3 is given with its conserved first and last residue. A D gene is named only where the DNA matches it firmly. Clone size is stated in some rows and not others, as once, few, many or a class when expanded.

J gene	clone size	D gene	V gene	CDR3 DNA	CDR3 protein
TRBJ2-1	NA	TRBD1	TRBV9	TGTGCCAGCAGCCCGGACAGGGAGGAGGATGAGCAGTTCTTC	CASSPDREEDEQFF
TRBJ2-1	NA	TRBD2	TRBV10-3	TGTGCCATCAGCCGGACTAGCGGGGACAATGAGCAGTTCTTC	CAISRTSGDNEQFF
TRBJ1-1	many	TRBD1	TRBV27	TGTGCCAGCAGTGCCTCCGGGACAGCCAACACTGAAGCTTTCTTT	CASSASGTANTEAFF
TRBJ1-6	NA	TRBD1	TRBV7-2	TGTGCCAGCAGCTTAGAAGTGGGGACAGGGAAATTCTCCTATAATTCACCCCTCCACTTT	CASSLEVGTGKFSYNSPLHF
TRBJ2-7	few	NA	TRBV5-1	TGCGCCAGCAGGCGGGGCACAACATCCTACGAGCAGTACTTC	CASRRGTTSYEQYF
TRBJ2-3	NA	TRBD2	TRBV5-6	TGTGCCAGCAGTTTTCCACTAGCGGGCATCACAGATACGCAGTATTTT	CASSFPLAGITDTQYF
TRBJ2-5	few	NA	TRBV6-6	TGTGCCAGCAGTCATCCTGGCTTGCAAGAGACCCAGTACTTC	CASSHPGLQETQYF
TRBJ1-1	NA	NA	TRBV6-1	TGTGCCAGCAGGGGGGTGGGGGAGGGCACTGAAGCTTTCTTT	CASRGVGEGTEAFF
TRBJ2-1	NA	NA	TRBV20-1	TGCAGTGCCACGGGGACCACATCCTACAATGAGCAGTTCTTC	CSATGTTSYNEQFF
TRBJ2-1	NA	TRBD2	TRBV11-2	TGTGCCAGCAGCCGAAGTATTAGCGGGGGGGCCTCCAATGAGCAGTTCTTC	CASSRSISGGASNEQFF
TRBJ1-4	NA	NA	TRBV4-3	TGCGCCAGCAGCCAAGATGTAAGGGGAATGAGTGAAAAACTGTTTTTT	CASSQDVRGMSEKLFF
TRBJ2-7	once	NA	TRBV3-1	TGTGCCAGCAGCCAGCAAACTAGCCCCAGCTCCTACAATGAGCAGTACTTC	CASSQQTSPSSYNEQYF
TRBJ2-7	NA	NA	TRBV6-2/TRBV6-3	TGTGCCAGCAGTATCCAGACCTACGAGCAGTACTTC	CASSIQTYEQYF
TRBJ2-3	NA	NA	TRBV20-1	TGCAGTGCTAGAGGTTTGACAGATACGCAGTATTTT	CSARGLTDTQYF
TRBJ2-6	few	NA	TRBV6-2/TRBV6-3	TGTGCCAGCAGTTACTCGTGGGGCTCTGGGGCCAACGTCCTGACTTTC	CASSYSWGSGANVLTF
TRBJ2-1	NA	TRBD2	TRBV14	TGTGCCAGCAGCCAATTGGGACGAGCGGGAAACAATGAGCAGTTCTTC	CASSQLGRAGNNEQFF
TRBJ2-5	NA	NA	TRBV29-1	TGCAGCGTTGAGGGCGGGCGGGACAATTTCCAAGAGACCCAGTACTTC	CSVEGGRDNFQETQYF
TRBJ1-1	few	NA	TRBV6-1	TGTGCCAGCAGTGACCCACAGAGAAAGAACACTGAAGCTTTCTTT	CASSDPQRKNTEAFF
TRBJ1-2	once	TRBD1	TRBV7-2	TGTGCCAGCAGCTTAGCGCAGGGGGCTAACTATGGCTACACCTTC	CASSLAQGANYGYTF
TRBJ2-1	NA	TRBD2	TRBV12-3/TRBV12-4	TGTGCCAGCAGTTTCAGACTAGCGGGGGGCCCAGGGGACAATGAGCAGTTCTTC	CASSFRLAGGPGDNEQFF
TRBJ2-7	few	NA	TRBV19	TGTGCCAGTAGTATCGCTCATACCTACGAGCAGTACTTC	CASSIAHTYEQYF
TRBJ2-7	NA	NA	TRBV28	TGTGCCAGCAGTTTCGGCAGCGTTGGCGGCTACGAGCAGTACTTC	CASSFGSVGGYEQYF
TRBJ2-7	NA	NA	TRBV11-2	TGTGCCAGCATTTACCCGGACAGACCACCCTACGAGCAGTACTTC	CASIYPDRPPYEQYF
TRBJ2-1	few	NA	TRBV7-2	TGTGCCAGCAGCTTAGACGTCTCAGTCTATGAGCAGTTCTTC	CASSLDVSVYEQFF
TRBJ2-7	few	NA	TRBV4-3	TGCGCCAGCAGCCAGAACAGGGCACCTATCTACGAGCAGTACTTC	CASSQNRAPIYEQYF
TRBJ2-5	NA	TRBD2	TRBV29-1	TGCAGCGTTGTAGAGGGAGGGCGGGGGGAGACCCAGTACTTC	CSVVEGGRGETQYF
TRBJ1-2	few	NA	TRBV20-1	TGCAGTGCTAGCGGACAGATTAACTATGGCTACACCTTC	CSASGQINYGYTF
TRBJ2-1	NA	NA	TRBV2	TGTGCCAGCAGTGTAGTCGGGGAAAATGAGCAGTTCTTC	CASSVVGENEQFF
TRBJ1-1	NA	NA	TRBV6-5	TGTGCCAGCAGTTATCTTTTGGTCCGGGTTGGCACTGAAGCTTTCTTT	CASSYLLVRVGTEAFF
TRBJ2-1	NA	TRBD2	TRBV7-9	TGTGCCAAAGGGACTAGCGGGGGTAATGAGCAGTTCTTC	CAKGTSGGNEQFF
TRBJ2-4	NA	TRBD2	TRBV5-1	TGCGCCAGCAGCTTCGCAAGGGTTGGGGGGGAGCAGTACTTC	CASSFARVGGEQYF
TRBJ2-6	NA	NA	TRBV19	TGTGCCAGTAGTATAGATCAAGGGTCTGGGGCCAACGTCCTGACTTTC	CASSIDQGSGANVLTF
TRBJ2-1	few	NA	TRBV27	TGTGCCAGCAGTTCACAGGCATCCCCCTACAATGAGCAGTTCTTC	CASSSQASPYNEQFF
TRBJ2-3	NA	TRBD2	TRBV4-1	TGCGCCAGCAGTACTAGCGGGGGGACTAGCACAGATACGCAGTATTTT	CASSTSGGTSTDTQYF
TRBJ2-3	once	TRBD2	TRBV9	TGTGCCAGCAGCGCGACTAGCGGGTTCACAGATACGCAGTATTTT	CASSATSGFTDTQYF
TRBJ2-5	few	TRBD1	TRBV20-1	TGCAGTGCTACGGACAGGGCCGTATTAGAGACCCAGTACTTC	CSATDRAVLETQYF
TRBJ2-7	NA	NA	TRBV7-2	TGTGCCAGCAGCCAAGGGACGGCAGGTTACGAGCAGTACTTC	CASSQGTAGYEQYF
TRBJ2-5	NA	TRBD1	TRBV5-6	TGTGCCAGCAGCTCAGAGGACAGGGGGCTATATGAGCAGTACTTC	CASSSEDRGLYEQYF
TRBJ2-5	many	NA	TRBV3-1	TGTGCCAGCAGCCAAGATTTCACTAGGGAGACCCAGTACTTC	CASSQDFTRETQYF
TRBJ1-6	NA	NA	TRBV5-4	TGTGCCAGCAGCTTGGACGCGGGGAATTCACCCCTCCACTTT	CASSLDAGNSPLHF
TRBJ1-6	few	NA	TRBV11-3	TGTGCCAGCAGCTCCAGGGAGAGCTCCTATAATTCACCCCTCCACTTT	CASSSRESSYNSPLHF
TRBJ2-3	few	NA	TRBV4-3	TGCGCCAGCAGCCAAGATACGGCTACAAATACGCAGTATTTT	CASSQDTATNTQYF
TRBJ2-7	NA	NA	TRBV27	TGTGCCAGCAGTTACACTTCCCAGGGTTACGAGCAGTACTTC	CASSYTSQGYEQYF
TRBJ2-3	NA	NA	TRBV4-3	TGCGCCAGCAGCCAAGATCAGGGGCCCCTCACAGATACGCAGTATTTT	CASSQDQGPLTDTQYF
TRBJ1-2	few	NA	TRBV20-1	TGCAGTGGGGTTGCGAGGGGGGGGACGAACTATGGCTACACCTTC	CSGVARGGTNYGYTF
TRBJ2-7	few	TRBD2	TRBV28	TGTGCCAGCAGTGGATCTGGACTAGCGGGGGGAAGCTACGAGCAGTACTTC	CASSGSGLAGGSYEQYF
TRBJ1-2	NA	NA	TRBV15	TGTGCCACCAGCCCCGGCGGTGGTAGGGGAAATAACTATGGCTACACCTTC	CATSPGGGRGNNYGYTF
TRBJ2-7	many	NA	TRBV5-5	TGTGCCAGCAGCCGGGACCCCTACGAGCAGTACTTC	CASSRDPYEQYF
TRBJ2-5	NA	TRBD1	TRBV5-1	TGCGCCAGCAGATCGCCGGACAGGAAACAAGAGACCCAGTACTTC	CASRSPDRKQETQYF